The clone carrying this T cell receptor (beta chain) appeared a few times. The CDR3 loop spans 15 amino acids. CDR1 SNHLY and CDR2 FYNNEI come from the germline V gene. The V segment lost 6 bases and the J segment 0 bases; nucleotides outside the gene matches: 4. This sample is drawn from a study of blood T cell repertoires in COVID-19. Background on the study: In each case, the material was cDNA or gDNA derived from T cells, B-cell-depleted T cells, or PBMCs.

Produced via immunoSEQ multiplex PCR; TCRdb's table is partial and in-frame only. The table has roughly 150,000 clones, more than 75% seen once. The receptor was derived from a woman aged 45-65 years with acute or convalescent COVID-19. The chain is built from TRBV2 and TRBJ2-3; 9 bases line up with TRBD2. The sample comprised peripheral blood. As DNA, the CDR3 is TGTGCCAGCAGGCGGGGGGGAACTAGCACAGATACGCAGTATTTT. Translating gives CASRRGGTSTDTQYF. Combining the CDR3 with reference TRBV2 and TRBJ2-3 gives the whole variable domain EPEVTQTPSHQVTQMGQEVILRCVPISNHLYFYWYRQILGQKVEFLVSFYNNEISEKSEIFDDQFSVERPDGSNFTLKIRSTKLEDSAMYFCASRRGGTSTDTQYFGPGTRLTVL.